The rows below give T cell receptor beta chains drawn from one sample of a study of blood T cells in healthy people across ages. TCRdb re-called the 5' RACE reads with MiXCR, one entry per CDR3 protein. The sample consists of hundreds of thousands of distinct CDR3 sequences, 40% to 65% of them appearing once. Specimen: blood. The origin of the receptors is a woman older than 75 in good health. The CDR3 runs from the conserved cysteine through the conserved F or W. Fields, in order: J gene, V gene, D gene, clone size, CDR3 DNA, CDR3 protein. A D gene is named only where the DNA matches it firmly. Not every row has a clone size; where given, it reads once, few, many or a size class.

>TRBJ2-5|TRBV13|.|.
TGTGCCAGCAGCCGCGTGGTCGGGGGGCGAGGAGAGACCCAGTACTTC
CASSRVVGGRGETQYF
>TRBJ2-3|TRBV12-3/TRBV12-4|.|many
TGTGCCAGCAGCATAGGACGTGTTATAGATACGCAGTATTTT
CASSIGRVIDTQYF
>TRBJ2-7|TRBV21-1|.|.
TGTGCCAGCAGCACTAAGGGGGTCACAGGGGGTAGATCCTACGAGCAGTACTTC
CASSTKGVTGGRSYEQYF
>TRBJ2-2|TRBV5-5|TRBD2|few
TGTGCCAGCAGCTCTAGCGGGACGAACACCGGGGAGCTGTTTTTT
CASSSSGTNTGELFF
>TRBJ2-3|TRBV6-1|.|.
TGTGCCAGCATAGCTCCGGGCACAGATACGCAGTATTTT
CASIAPGTDTQYF
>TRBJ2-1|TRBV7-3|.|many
TGTGCCAGCAGCTTGCGAGACTTCAATGAGCAGTTCTTC
CASSLRDFNEQFF
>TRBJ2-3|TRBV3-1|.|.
TGTGCCAGCAGCCGAGAGGGTCTGAAACCCGGTACGCAGTATTTT
CASSREGLKPGTQYF
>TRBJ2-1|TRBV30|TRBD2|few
TGTGCCTGGACCCCGGGACTAGCGTTCTCCTACAATGAGCAGTTCTTC
CAWTPGLAFSYNEQFF
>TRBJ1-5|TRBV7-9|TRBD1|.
TGTGCCAGCAGCGGGACAGGGGGCGCTGGACGTCAGCCCCAGCATTTT
CASSGTGGAGRQPQHF
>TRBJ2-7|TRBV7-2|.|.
TGTGCCAGCAGCTCGGAGCAGGGCTACGAGCAGTACTTC
CASSSEQGYEQYF
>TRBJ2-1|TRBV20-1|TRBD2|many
TGCAGTGCTAGTGGTAGCGGGGGTCTTACCTACAATGAGCAGTTCTTC
CSASGSGGLTYNEQFF